Presented here are 28 T cell receptor beta chains from one specimen sequenced in a study of response to subunit inactivated influenza vaccine. TCRdb re-derived calls from the RT-PCR reads in MiXCR, one entry per CDR3 protein. The sample shows hundreds of thousands of distinct CDR3 sequences, approximately 15% of them seen only once. The input for sequencing was PBMCs from blood, taken about 14 days before vaccination. These receptor sequences come from a man aged 50-59 years who received an inactivated influenza vaccine.

This clonotype has just a few counts. The chain is built from TRBV7-9 and TRBJ1-6; no definite D call. Germline assignment: CDR1 SEHNR and CDR2 FQNEAQ (reference sequence). The CDR3 sequence is 14 residues long. Trimming left V 1 base short and J 10 bases short, with 11 bases between. The CDR3 reads CASSLGSARSPLHF. DNA for the CDR3: TGTGCCAGCAGCTTAGGCTCAGCACGCTCACCCCTCCACTTT.

This clonotype was observed at least ten times. The chain couples TRBV29-1 to TRBJ2-3, with TRBD2 as a possible D gene (5 bases). Germline V gene data show CDR1 as SQVTM and CDR2 as ANQGSEA. CDR3 size: 13 residues. V was cut by 4 bases and J by 2 bases, with 10 bases left in between. The CDR3 nucleotides are TGCAGCGTTGCCAGCGGACTCACAGATACGCAGTATTTT. Translating gives CSVASGLTDTQYF.

The chain is built from TRBV12-2 and TRBJ2-7; the table gives TRBD1 as D, unverified against the DNA. TRBV12-2 counts as a pseudogene. CDR3 length equals 15 residues. This CDR3 reads CASRSRDPRVYEQYF. CDR3 DNA sequence: TGTGCAAGTCGCTCTCGGGACCCGAGAGTCTACGAGCAGTACTTC.

This clonotype occurred a few times. The chain employs TRBV5-1 and TRBJ2-3; 11 bases agree with TRBD2. The trim removed 3 bases at V and 0 bases at J, leaving 3 bases unmatched. Looked up from germline, CDR1 is SGHRS and CDR2 is YFSETQ. The CDR3 spans 16 residues. The CDR3 coding sequence is TGCGCCAGCAGCTGGGGACTAGCGGATAGCACAGATACGCAGTATTTT. It translates to CASSWGLADSTDTQYF.

Ten or more counts support this clonotype. This chain joins TRBV29-1 and TRBJ2-5, with a tentative D call TRBD1 (5 bases). This CDR3 is 13 amino acids long. From germline, CDR1 is SQVTM and CDR2 ANQGSEA. V lost 6 bases, J lost 2 bases, and 13 bases lay in between. The CDR3 nucleotides are TGCAGCGTGGTTTGGACATCGCAAGAGACCCAGTACTTC. This translates into CSVVWTSQETQYF. Combining the CDR3 with reference TRBV29-1 and TRBJ2-5 gives the whole variable domain SAVISQKPSRDICQRGTSLTIQCQVDSQVTMMFWYRQQPGQSLTLIATANQGSEATYESGFVIDKFPISRPNLTFSTLTVSNMSPEDSSIYLCSVVWTSQETQYFGPGTRLLVL.

The chain employs TRBV12-3 or TRBV12-4 and TRBJ2-5, with TRBD2 identical over 16 bases. V trimming: 11 bases; J trimming: 4 bases; junction bases outside the gene matches: 19. The CDR3 covers 19 residues. The DNA of the CDR3 is TGTGCCGACCTCGGTAGCATGGGGACTAGCGGGAGGGCCGGAGAGACCCAGTACTTC. Protein product: CADLGSMGTSGRAGETQYF.

This chain uses TRBV4-3 with TRBJ2-5; D gene uncertain. Germline CDR1 reads LGHNA; CDR2 reads YSLEER. The CDR3 extends over 15 amino acids. The germline V and J ends were trimmed by 0 bases and 2 bases, with 10 bases remaining between them. For the CDR3, the DNA is TGCGCCAGCAGCCAAGATCTAGGCCTGCAAGAGACCCAGTACTTC. It is translated as CASSQDLGLQETQYF.

The rearrangement joins TRBV6-5 to TRBJ2-1; D not resolved. The ends were cut back, 4 bases at V and 6 bases at J, with 10 bases in the middle. The V gene's germline CDR1 is MNHEY and CDR2 SVGAGI. There are 13 residues in the CDR3. The CDR3 DNA follows: TGTGCCAGCAGTTGGGGTTCGCTCAATGAGCAGTTCTTC. It translates to CASSWGSLNEQFF.

The rearrangement joins TRBV20-1 to TRBJ2-1; 8 positions agree with TRBD1. Germline CDR1 DFQATT, CDR2 SNEGSKA (reference sequence). The CDR3 loop spans 21 amino acids. V lost 0 bases, J lost 3 bases, and 22 bases stayed unmatched. The CDR3 loop is CSARDSSEGQGKYQVYNEQFF. CDR3 DNA sequence: TGCAGTGCTAGAGATTCATCAGAAGGACAGGGCAAGTATCAAGTCTACAATGAGCAGTTCTTC.

V gene TRBV3-1 combines with J gene TRBJ2-1; the match to TRBD2 covers 7 bases. The CDR3 has 17 amino acids. V gave up 3 bases and J gave up 9 bases; unmatched junction bases: 17. The germline V gene has CDR1 LGHDT and CDR2 YNNKEL (reference sequence). CDR3 sequence (DNA): TGTGCCAGCAGCCATTTCATCGGTGGGAGGGGCCTCCCTGAGCAGTTCTTC. Translating gives CASSHFIGGRGLPEQFF.

The CDR3 DNA is TGCAGTGCTAGAGATCTCCAGGGGAAGTACCAAGAGACCCAGTACTTC. This encodes CSARDLQGKYQETQYF. This rearrangement joins TRBV20-1 to TRBJ2-5, with TRBD1 as a possible D gene (6 bases). V was trimmed by 0 bases and J by 0 bases, leaving 14 bases between them. This CDR3 comprises 16 residues. Germline V lookup: CDR1 DFQATT, CDR2 SNEGSKA (reference sequence).

This clonotype came up a few times. The V gene is TRBV5-1, the J gene TRBJ1-1; TRBD1 might be the D (6 bases). Trimming shortened V by 4 bases and J by 4 bases, and 23 bases separated the two germline ends. Germline V lookup: CDR1 SGHRS, CDR2 YFSETQ. CDR3 size: 17 residues. The CDR3 reads CASSAIGTTNRVTEAFF. DNA for the CDR3: TGCGCCAGCAGCGCCATAGGAACAACCAACAGGGTCACTGAAGCTTTCTTT.

This clonotype was counted only a few times. This chain joins TRBV5-1 and TRBJ2-7, with 7 bases matching TRBD2. CDR3 length: 15 amino acids. Per germline, CDR1 SGHRS and CDR2 YFSETQ. The V gene end was trimmed by 6 bases and the J gene end by 1 base; junction bases not matched to a gene: 10. DNA of the CDR3: TGCGCCAGCACGCCCTGGGGCGGGGGTTCCTACGAGCAGTACTTC. Translating gives CASTPWGGGSYEQYF.

J is TRBJ1-1 and V is TRBV7-9, with D possibly being TRBD1 (6 bases). Germline loops: CDR1 SEHNR, CDR2 FQNEAQ (reference sequence). Trimming left V 5 bases short and J 3 bases short, with 19 bases between. The CDR3 is made up of 16 amino acids. As DNA, the CDR3 is TGTGCCAGCAGCACACGTCCCGGGACACGAGACACTGAAGCTTTCTTT. Translation: CASSTRPGTRDTEAFF.

This clonotype was picked up many times. The rearrangement links TRBV12-3 or TRBV12-4 to TRBJ1-1; 10 bases are a match to TRBD1. This CDR3 has 17 residues. V shed 7 bases, J shed 1 base, and the junction held 12 bases outside the gene matches. In DNA form, the CDR3 reads TGTGCCAGCACCCCTGGACAGGGGGAGCTACGGAACACTGAAGCTTTCTTT. This sequence encodes CASTPGQGELRNTEAFF.

V is TRBV4-3 and J is TRBJ2-7, with TRBD2 as a possible D gene (6 bases). V gave up 1 base and J gave up 6 bases, with 13 bases separating them. The CDR3 length is 14 residues. CDR1 and CDR2 (germline): LGHNA, YSLEER. The CDR3 reads CASSQGDSTAEQYF. CDR3 nucleotide sequence: TGCGCCAGCAGCCAAGGGGACTCAACCGCCGAGCAGTACTTC.

This clonotype was recorded a few times. The chain is built from TRBV25-1 and TRBJ2-2, with 9 positions matching TRBD2. This CDR3 has 18 amino acids. CDR1 is MGHDK and CDR2 is SYGVNS in the germline V gene. Trimming at V came to 1 base and at J to 4 bases, leaving 10 bases not matched to a gene. CDR3 nucleotide sequence: TGTGCCAGCAGTGAATTTATGATTGATAGCGGGAGCACCGGGGAGCTGTTTTTT. This codes for CASSEFMIDSGSTGELFF.

This clonotype was detected ten times or more. The CDR3 region has the DNA TGTGCCAGCAGTTTATGGTCCCGACAGGGGAGTGGGGGCGAGCAGTACTTC. Its protein product is CASSLWSRQGSGGEQYF. The genes are TRBV28 and TRBJ2-7; 8 bases fit TRBD1. The V segment lost 0 bases and the J segment 6 bases; nucleotides outside the gene matches: 13. The CDR3 contains 17 residues. Germline values: CDR1 MDHEN, CDR2 SYDVKM.

This clonotype came up a few times. The chain carries TRBV18 and TRBJ2-7; no clear D. CDR1 is KGHSH, CDR2 LQKENI, per germline. The CDR3 runs to 13 residues. The V and J ends lost 2 bases and 6 bases respectively, with 11 bases between them. CDR3 sequence: CASSPSSVLEQYF. CDR3 nucleotide sequence: TGTGCCAGCTCACCATCATCGGTTCTCGAGCAGTACTTC.

J is TRBJ2-1 and V is TRBV6-2 or TRBV6-3; TRBD2 might be the D (6 bases). Trimming took off 9 bases at V and 8 bases at J, with 14 bases between the two ends. This CDR3 contains 12 residues. Germline CDR1 and CDR2: MNHEY and SVGEGT. The CDR3 is CASPGLSYEQFF. The CDR3 DNA reads TGTGCCAGTCCTGGACTATCCTATGAGCAGTTCTTC.

The chain employs TRBV7-9 and TRBJ1-5, with TRBD1 matching 7 bases. CDR1 and CDR2 from the germline V gene are SEHNR and FQNEAQ (reference sequence). The CDR3 contains 16 residues. J was trimmed by 5 bases and V by 0 bases; bases with no gene match: 7. CDR3 sequence: CASSLAGRGKDQPQHF. As DNA, the CDR3 is TGTGCCAGCAGCTTAGCGGGCAGGGGGAAAGATCAGCCCCAGCATTTT.

This clonotype was seen many times. For the CDR3, the DNA is TGTGCCAGCAGCCCGGCGGGCGGGAATTGGAATGAGCAGTTCTTC. It translates to CASSPAGGNWNEQFF. The V and J genes are TRBV11-3 and TRBJ2-1; TRBD2 might be the D (6 bases). The germline V and J ends were trimmed by 5 bases and 7 bases, with 18 bases remaining between them. Per germline, CDR1 SGHNT and CDR2 YENEEA. The CDR3 contains 15 residues.

This clonotype was observed at least ten times. The V gene is TRBV10-2, the J gene TRBJ2-7; 9 nucleotides agree with TRBD1. Germline V gene sequence: CDR1 WSHSY, CDR2 SAAADI. Trimming at V came to 6 bases and at J to 5 bases, leaving 8 bases not matched to a gene. This CDR3 comprises 14 residues. The CDR3 DNA is TGCGCCAGCAGAAAACGGGACAGGGTCCACGAGCAGTACTTC. Its translation is CASRKRDRVHEQYF.

This clonotype occurred a few times. The chain combines TRBV9 with TRBJ1-2; possible D gene TRBD1, 6 bases. This CDR3 spans 14 amino acids. The germline V and J ends were trimmed by 3 bases and 2 bases, with 11 bases remaining between them. The V gene's germline CDR1 is SGDLS and CDR2 YYNGEE. CDR3 sequence (DNA): TGTGCCAGCAGCGGAGAAGGGGGAAACTATGGCTACACCTTC. Its translation: CASSGEGGNYGYTF.

This clonotype was detected only a few times. The rearrangement uses TRBV20-1 and TRBJ2-1; D unresolved. In germline, CDR1 is DFQATT, CDR2 SNEGSKA (reference sequence). There are 15 residues in the CDR3. The V gene lost 2 bases and the J gene lost 0 bases, with 11 bases spanning the gap. The CDR3 is CSARLVSLSYNEQFF. The DNA of the CDR3 is TGCAGTGCTAGATTAGTGAGCCTCTCCTACAATGAGCAGTTCTTC.

The chain links TRBV4-1 to TRBJ2-7, with 7 bases lining up with TRBD2. The CDR3 has 17 residues. Germline CDR1 reads MGHRA; CDR2 reads YSYEKL. V gave up 1 base and J gave up 4 bases; unmatched junction bases: 13. CDR3 in DNA: TGCGCCAGCAGCCAAGGGTTGGGGAGGGGTGAACAGTACGAGCAGTACTTC. It translates to CASSQGLGRGEQYEQYF.

In its sample, this clonotype was seen a few times. The chain carries TRBV6-2 or TRBV6-3 and TRBJ2-1; D unclear. Germline V lookup: CDR1 MNHEY, CDR2 SVGEGT. Between the trimmed V and J ends, which lost 6 bases and 5 bases, there was a span of 20 bases. There are 16 residues in the CDR3. The CDR3 reads CASSEVGTTLNNEQFF. CDR3 nucleotides: TGTGCCAGCAGCGAAGTGGGAACCACTCTTAACAATGAGCAGTTCTTC.

This chain connects TRBV3-1 to TRBJ2-2; D is uncertain. V was shortened by 5 bases and J by 6 bases, with 7 bases between the two germline ends. CDR3 length: 12 residues. CDR1 and CDR2 (germline): LGHDT, YNNKEL (reference sequence). The chain's CDR3 is CASSYDSGELFF. In DNA, the CDR3 is TGTGCCAGCAGCTATGATTCCGGGGAGCTGTTTTTT.